The 30 T cell receptor beta chains below come from one sample, sequenced in a study of Ad26.COV2.S vaccination and SARS-CoV-2 variants. Treatment described: 15 to 20 received Ad26.COV2.S at low or high dose, single or two shots; about 5 received placebo; per-sample allocation not given. Samples analyzed were those drawn on day 63 after the first vaccine or placebo injection. Sequencing was performed with immunoSEQ multiplex PCR; in TCRdb, only in-frame clones are kept and a portion is missing. The sample lists nearly 400,000 clones, about 89% occurring once. This specimen was peripheral blood, taken in a trial of Ad26.COV2.S vaccine versus placebo. These receptors originate from a person aged 18-60 years who received the Ad26.COV2.S COVID-19 vaccine or a placebo.

The rearrangement joins TRBV28 to TRBJ2-3; 11 positions agree with TRBD1. The length of the CDR3 is 15 residues. The V and J ends lost 2 bases and 6 bases, in that order; junction bases with no gene match: 4. Germline V lookup: CDR1 MDHEN, CDR2 SYDVKM. The CDR3 DNA sequence: TGTGCCAGCAGTTTAGTGGGACAGGGGGTCGATACGCAGTATTTT. Translating gives CASSLVGQGVDTQYF.

The chain recombines TRBV6-6 with TRBJ2-7; 7 nucleotides align to TRBD1. Looked up from germline, CDR1 is MNHNY and CDR2 is SVGAGI (reference sequence). After removal of 5 bases from V and 1 base from J, the junction contained 20 bases not matched to a gene. The CDR3 length is 19 residues. CDR3: CASSRVRMLRDRRSYEQYF. The CDR3 coding sequence is TGTGCCAGCAGTCGTGTGAGGATGCTCCGGGACAGACGTTCCTACGAGCAGTACTTC.

This chain links TRBV9 with TRBJ2-1; 9 bases align to TRBD2. The CDR3 runs to 16 residues. Germline CDR1 SGDLS, CDR2 YYNGEE. V dropped 3 bases and J dropped 9; count of bases not matched to a gene: 13. CDR3 loop: CASSEKPGLASGEQFF. In DNA form, the CDR3 reads TGTGCCAGCAGCGAGAAACCGGGACTAGCTTCAGGTGAGCAGTTCTTC.

The chain is built from TRBV7-3 and TRBJ2-1, with 12 bases aligning to TRBD2. This CDR3 is 15 amino acids long. Germline V gives CDR1 SGHTA, CDR2 FQGTGA. Losses at the gene ends were 6 bases for V and 6 bases for J; bases not matched to a gene: 6. CDR3 sequence: CASSKGLAGLNEQFF. The CDR3 DNA follows: TGTGCCAGCAGTAAAGGACTAGCGGGACTCAATGAGCAGTTCTTC.

Notes on this clone: The junction departs from germline at one end; a sequencing error may be responsible. The chain combines TRBV28 with TRBJ1-6; a possible D gene is TRBD1 (6 bases). CDR1 and CDR2 from the germline V gene are MDHEN and SYDVKM. This CDR3 has 14 amino acids. The CDR3 DNA reads TGTGCCAGCAGTGGACAGACCTACAATTCACCCCTCCACTTT. Its protein product is CASSGQTYNSPLHF.

The chain carries TRBV5-4 and TRBJ2-1; the match to TRBD1 covers 8 bases. Germline V gives CDR1 SGHNT, CDR2 YYREEE (reference sequence). The CDR3 is made up of 16 amino acids. V shed 2 bases and J 12 bases; nucleotides not matched to a gene: 16. The DNA for the CDR3 is TGTGCCAGCAGCTTACCCGGGACAGGCCTGAGGTTAGGGCAGTTCTTC. It encodes CASSLPGTGLRLGQFF.

The chain combines TRBV6-1 with TRBJ2-7; D is possibly TRBD1 (5 bases). The germline V gene encodes CDR1 MNHNS and CDR2 SASEGT. The CDR3 is 16 amino acids. V was trimmed by 4 bases and J by 1 base, leaving 17 bases between them. The CDR3 here is CASSVGPTAHSYEQYF. CDR3 nucleotide sequence: TGTGCCAGCAGTGTAGGCCCGACAGCCCATTCCTACGAGCAGTACTTC.

V and J are TRBV10-3 and TRBJ2-7; D perhaps matches TRBD2 (5 bases). The CDR3 sequence is 14 residues long. Trimming removed 4 bases from V and 0 bases from J, with 10 bases in between. CDR1 is ENHRY and CDR2 is SYGVKD in the germline V gene. CDR3 residues: CAISVGKSSYEQYF. The CDR3 nucleotides read TGTGCCATCAGTGTCGGGAAGAGCTCCTACGAGCAGTACTTC.

In this sample, this clone turned up once. The chain employs TRBV2 and TRBJ2-3; D is perhaps TRBD1 or TRBD2 (6 bases each). CDR3 size: 14 residues. Germline CDR1 is SNHLY and CDR2 is FYNNEI. The V end was cut by 7 bases, the J end by 3 bases, with 14 bases between. The DNA for the CDR3 is TGTGCCAGCACCCGACGGGGGCGTACAGATACGCAGTATTTT. It is translated as CASTRRGRTDTQYF.

The chain carries TRBV18 and TRBJ1-3, with a tentative D call TRBD1 (5 bases). The CDR3 spans 15 residues. Germline assignment: CDR1 KGHSH and CDR2 LQKENI. V shed 3 bases and J shed 0 bases, with 9 bases lying between them. Here the CDR3 DNA reads TGTGCCAGCTCACCCAGGGCGAGCTCTGGAAACACCATATATTTT. This gives the protein CASSPRASSGNTIYF.

This clone has a single count. J is TRBJ2-7 and V is TRBV24-1; 11 positions match TRBD1. CDR3 length: 15 amino acids. In germline, CDR1 is KGHDR, CDR2 SFDVKD. Trimming at V came to 4 bases and at J to 6 bases, leaving 7 bases not matched to a gene. In DNA, the CDR3 is TGTGCCACCAGTGACCCTGGACAGGGGGCTGGCGAGCAGTACTTC. Translated, it gives CATSDPGQGAGEQYF.

The V call is TRBV19, the J call TRBJ1-3; 9 bases line up with TRBD1. The V and J ends lost 5 bases and 4 bases, in that order; junction bases with no gene match: 3. This CDR3 spans 14 amino acids. CDR1 and CDR2 from the germline V gene are LNHDA and SQIVND (reference sequence). Here the CDR3 reads CASSRTGAGNTIYF. The CDR3 coding sequence is TGTGCCAGTAGTCGGACAGGGGCCGGAAACACCATATATTTT.

The CDR3 loop reads CASSPGLAGTGELFF. The CDR3 region has the DNA TGTGCCAGCTCACCAGGGCTAGCGGGAACCGGGGAGCTGTTTTTT. V usage is TRBV18 and J usage is TRBJ2-2; 9 bases line up with TRBD2. This CDR3 spans 15 amino acids. Germline V CDR1 and CDR2: KGHSH, LQKENI. With V trimmed by 2 bases and J by 5 bases, 3 bases remained unmatched.

For the CDR3, the DNA is TGCACCAGCAGCCAGAAACTTCCATTGCCTCCGCTGAAAATGGTGGGTGAAAAACTGTTTTTT. Amino acid sequence: CTSSQKLPLPPLKMVGEKLFF. V usage is TRBV1 and J usage is TRBJ1-4. TRBV1 is deemed a pseudogene. This CDR3 is built from 21 residues.

The chain employs TRBV7-3 and TRBJ2-5; TRBD2 agrees at 11 bases. The CDR3 totals 16 residues. Germline CDR1 is SGHTA and CDR2 is FQGTGA. With 0 bases clipped from V and 5 bases from J, the junction kept 5 bases outside the gene matches. The CDR3, as DNA: TGTGCCAGCAGCTTAACCGGTAGCGGGAGGGGTGAGACCCAGTACTTC. Translation: CASSLTGSGRGETQYF. The entire variable domain, with the rest obtained from reference TRBV7-3 and TRBJ2-5, is as follows: GAGVSQTPSNKVTEKGKYVELRCDPISGHTALYWYRQSLGQGPEFLIYFQGTGAADDSGLPNDRFFAVRPEGSVSTLKIQRTERGDSAVYLCASSLTGSGRGETQYFGPGTRLLVL.

The gene calls are TRBV11-3 and TRBJ2-5; D is unresolved. Germline lookup yields CDR1 SGHNT and CDR2 YENEEA. CDR3 size: 14 residues. Trimming took off 4 bases at V and 2 bases at J, with 11 bases between the two ends. The CDR3 here is CASSSYWKQETQYF. Written as DNA, the CDR3 is TGTGCCAGCAGCTCCTACTGGAAGCAAGAGACCCAGTACTTC.

The chain joins TRBV19 to TRBJ2-3; 15 bases are shared with TRBD2. J was trimmed by 4 bases and V by 3 bases; bases with no gene match: 2. The CDR3 contains 16 residues. The germline V gene has CDR1 LNHDA and CDR2 SQIVND (reference sequence). The chain's CDR3 is CASSIRTSGRADTQYF. The CDR3 DNA reads as TGTGCCAGTAGTATCAGGACTAGCGGGAGGGCAGATACGCAGTATTTT.

The rearrangement links TRBV27 to TRBJ2-7, with 10 bases identical to TRBD2. CDR1 and CDR2 (germline): MNHEY, SMNVEV (reference sequence). The CDR3 covers 17 residues. The J segment lost 2 bases and the V segment lost 3 bases, leaving 10 bases of the junction unmatched. CDR3 protein: CASSFLASGSSPYEQYF. The DNA for the CDR3 is TGTGCCAGCAGTTTTTTGGCTAGCGGGAGTTCCCCCTACGAGCAGTACTTC.

V and J are TRBV15 and TRBJ1-2; D call uncertain. The V gene's germline CDR1 is LNHNV and CDR2 YYDKDF (reference sequence). V shed 0 bases and J shed 4 bases, with 9 bases lying between them. This CDR3 is 14 amino acids long. The CDR3 sequence: CATSRDRFSYGYTF. DNA for the CDR3: TGTGCCACCAGCAGAGACAGGTTTAGCTATGGCTACACCTTC.

The rearrangement uses TRBV4-1 and TRBJ1-4; 7 bases are a match to TRBD1. From germline, CDR1 is MGHRA and CDR2 YSYEKL. V dropped 0 bases and J dropped 4; count of bases not matched to a gene: 5. This CDR3 region has 16 residues. The CDR3 protein is CASSQESGQINEKLFF. The CDR3 region has the DNA TGCGCCAGCAGCCAAGAGTCGGGACAGATTAATGAAAAACTGTTTTTT.

This chain connects TRBV7-6 to TRBJ2-1; tentative D call: TRBD2 (6 bases). The germline V gene encodes CDR1 SGHVS and CDR2 FNYEAQ. This CDR3 contains 12 residues. Deletions cut 3 bases from V and 9 bases from J, with 9 bases between. This CDR3 reads CASSFSGGEQFF. The DNA of the CDR3 is TGTGCCAGCAGCTTCTCCGGGGGTGAGCAGTTCTTC.

The rearrangement joins TRBV5-1 to TRBJ2-3; D is unresolved. This CDR3 has 14 residues. Germline V gene sequence: CDR1 SGHRS, CDR2 YFSETQ. The V and J ends lost 2 bases and 1 base respectively, with 8 bases between them. The CDR3 loop reads CASSFSRGTDTQYF. CDR3 sequence (DNA): TGCGCCAGCAGCTTCTCTAGAGGCACAGATACGCAGTATTTT.

In this sample, this clone turned up a few times. The chain carries TRBV7-2 and TRBJ2-1; 13 bases map to TRBD2. V lost 5 bases to trimming and J lost 7 bases; unmatched junction nucleotides: 5. The CDR3 is 15 amino acids. Germline CDR1 reads SGHTA; CDR2 reads FQGNSA. CDR3 sequence: CASSTQTSGRNEQFF. The CDR3 coding sequence is TGTGCCAGCAGCACCCAGACTAGCGGGAGGAATGAGCAGTTCTTC.

V and J are TRBV4-1 and TRBJ1-2; the match to TRBD1 covers 8 bases. Per germline, CDR1 MGHRA and CDR2 YSYEKL. V shed 4 bases, J shed 8 bases, and the junction held 9 bases outside the gene matches. The CDR3 runs 14 residues. Here the CDR3 DNA reads TGCGCCAGCAGCCCGGGGCAGGGGGCGGGGGGCTACACCTTC. Amino acid sequence: CASSPGQGAGGYTF.

V and J are TRBV19 and TRBJ2-3; possible D gene TRBD2, 6 bases. The germline V and J ends were trimmed by 5 bases and 2 bases, with 11 bases remaining between them. Germline loops: CDR1 LNHDA, CDR2 SQIVND (reference sequence). The CDR3 length is 14 residues. DNA for the CDR3: TGTGCCAGTAGTCTGACTAGATCCACAGATACGCAGTATTTT. Translation gives CASSLTRSTDTQYF.

V usage is TRBV30 and J usage is TRBJ2-7, with 11 positions matching TRBD2. Trimming removed 3 bases from V and 6 bases from J; junction bases left unmatched: 7. Per germline, CDR1 GTSNPN and CDR2 SVGIG (reference sequence). This CDR3 is 14 amino acids long. The CDR3: CAWRGSGTSGEQYF. Here the CDR3 DNA reads TGTGCCTGGAGGGGTTCCGGGACTAGCGGCGAGCAGTACTTC.

The gene calls are TRBV28 and TRBJ1-5; D gene unclear. The CDR3 contains 13 residues. V gave up 6 bases and J gave up 2 bases, with 8 bases separating them. Germline-derived CDR1 and CDR2 are MDHEN and SYDVKM. CDR3 DNA: TGTGCCAGCAGGCCCGGGGGCAATCAGCCCCAGCATTTT. Its protein is CASRPGGNQPQHF.

The chain joins TRBV12-3 or TRBV12-4 to TRBJ1-3; D might be TRBD1 (5 bases). The CDR3 has 13 residues. V was shortened by 2 bases and J by 7 bases, with 9 bases between the two germline ends. Written as DNA, the CDR3 is TGTGCCAGCAGTTTAAGGGGTGGGAACACCATATATTTT. Its translation is CASSLRGGNTIYF.

The chain couples TRBV7-2 to TRBJ2-7; 10 bases are shared with TRBD2. The CDR3 covers 18 residues. V shed 1 base and J 2 bases; nucleotides not matched to a gene: 11. The germline V gene has CDR1 SGHTA and CDR2 FQGNSA. CDR3 in amino acids: CASSLVLAGEVYAYEQYF. The DNA for the CDR3 is TGTGCCAGCAGCTTAGTTCTAGCGGGAGAGGTGTACGCCTACGAGCAGTACTTC.

The gene calls are TRBV10-3 and TRBJ2-1; D gene uncertain. The CDR3 consists of 14 residues. With 4 bases removed from V and 7 bases from J, the gap between germline ends came to 14 bases. CDR1 is ENHRY, CDR2 SYGVKD, per germline. Here the CDR3 DNA reads TGTGCCATCAGTGTGTCGAAAAAAGGGAATGAGCAGTTCTTC. Its protein product is CAISVSKKGNEQFF.